The 24 T cell receptor beta chains below were found in one sample sequenced in a study of human T cells and chemical hapten exposure (dated by TCRdb to the early 2020s). What the time point label conveys for this sample: patch test 2, 6 weeks after DPC sensitization. The label giving this sample's treatment or condition can be read as: therapeutic diphenylcyclopropenone sensitization with weekly scalp DPC. Unfractionated whole blood was collected in Tempus Blood RNA tubes, and total RNA was extracted from that blood. Receptor amplification or capture employed RACE. Sequencing was carried out with a NextSeq 500. TCRdb's own reprocessing of the public reads used fastp at Q25 and MiXCR and kept productive beta chains. Records with the same CDR3 protein are collapsed into one entry carrying the most frequent genes and DNA. Counted in this sample were 35,000 to 50,000 distinct CDR3 sequences; 9.5% to 10% of them appeared once. The top ten hold more than 13% of the sample.

The starting material was whole blood, obtained in connection with sensitization to the hapten diphenylcyclopropenone (DPC). These receptor sequences come from a young woman with alopecia areata. Some clones in this sample may be carry-over from other donors' samples.

This clonotype has a single count. The V gene is TRBV5-5, the J gene TRBJ1-3, with D unresolved. Germline V gene data show CDR1 as SGHKS and CDR2 as YYEKEE (reference sequence). Deletions cut 0 bases from V and 0 bases from J, with 13 bases between. CDR3 size: 17 residues. CDR3 DNA: TGTGCCAGCAGCTTGGCCGCGGCGGTGAGCTCTGGAAACACCATATATTTT. Translation: CASSLAAAVSSGNTIYF.

Of note for this clonotype: This may stem from a read error, because a much larger clone lies one nucleotide away. The chain employs TRBV6-1 and TRBJ1-2; 8 nucleotides align to TRBD1. The CDR3 spans 14 residues. Germline CDR1 is MNHNS and CDR2 is SASEGT. The ends lost 4 bases at V and 8 bases at J; junction bases unmatched: 9. The CDR3 is CASSAMTGARGYTF. The CDR3 bases are TGTGCCAGCAGTGCGATGACAGGGGCGAGGGGCTACACCTTC.

This chain links TRBV7-2 with TRBJ1-2, with a possible D match to TRBD1 (5 bases). The CDR3 spans 13 residues. Germline V gene sequence: CDR1 SGHTA, CDR2 FQGNSA. V was pared by 7 bases and J by 4 bases, with 13 bases between. The CDR3 sequence is CASTYDRVYGYTF. CDR3 sequence (DNA): TGTGCCAGCACCTACGACAGAGTCTATGGCTACACCTTC.

This clonotype was observed a handful of times. This sequence joins TRBV4-2 and TRBJ2-3; D remains ambiguous. The V gene's germline CDR1 is LGHNA and CDR2 YNFKEQ. Between the trimmed V and J ends, which lost 0 bases and 3 bases, there was a span of 13 bases. CDR3 length equals 16 residues. The CDR3: CASSQDGKYGTDTQYF. CDR3 DNA sequence: TGTGCCAGCAGCCAAGATGGGAAGTACGGAACAGATACGCAGTATTTT.

The gene calls are TRBV7-6 and TRBJ2-1; weak D call: TRBD2 (5 bases). The CDR3 has 14 residues. In germline, CDR1 is SGHVS, CDR2 FNYEAQ. The V end was cut by 1 base, the J end by 7 bases, with 11 bases between. CDR3 nucleotide sequence: TGTGCCAGCAGCTTAGATGAGGGATCGAATGAGCAGTTCTTC. It codes for CASSLDEGSNEQFF.

This clonotype was counted at least ten times. The chain employs TRBV7-6 and TRBJ2-5, with D maybe TRBD1 (6 bases). CDR1 is SGHVS and CDR2 is FNYEAQ in the germline V gene. This CDR3 spans 13 amino acids. With 5 bases removed from V and 5 bases from J, the gap between germline ends came to 12 bases. The CDR3 bases are TGTGCCAGCAGCCAGGGGCCCTATGAGACCCAGTACTTC. Protein sequence: CASSQGPYETQYF.

This clonotype showed up many times. J is TRBJ2-6 and V is TRBV19, with D unclear. There are 14 residues in the CDR3. Germline-derived CDR1 and CDR2 are LNHDA and SQIVND (reference sequence). Trimming removed 8 bases from V and 0 bases from J, with 8 bases in between. This CDR3 is CASCGSSGANVLTF. The CDR3 DNA reads as TGTGCCAGTTGTGGAAGCTCTGGGGCCAACGTCCTGACTTTC.

The table lists this clonotype with many counts. J is TRBJ2-1 and V is TRBV6-2 or TRBV6-3, with 8 bases aligning to TRBD2. Germline-derived CDR1 and CDR2 are MNHEY and SVGEGT. The CDR3 length is 15 residues. V shed 6 bases and J 5 bases; nucleotides not matched to a gene: 9. CDR3 nucleotide sequence: TGTGCCAGCAGAAAAAGCGGGGGTTGGGACAATGAGCAGTTCTTC. The encoded protein is CASRKSGGWDNEQFF.

This clonotype has at least ten counts. The chain combines TRBV12-3 or TRBV12-4 with TRBJ2-1; 7 nucleotides match TRBD1. V lost 6 bases and J lost 2; bases outside the gene matches: 10. The CDR3 covers 16 residues. The chain's CDR3 is CASSSTGVNTYNEQFF. The CDR3 DNA follows: TGTGCCAGCAGCTCCACAGGGGTGAATACCTACAATGAGCAGTTCTTC.

This chain joins TRBV7-8 and TRBJ1-1; no clear D. Germline loops: CDR1 SGHVS, CDR2 FQNEAQ. The CDR3 is made up of 13 amino acids. V was clipped by 4 bases and J by 5 bases, with 11 bases between them. CDR3 DNA sequence: TGTGCCAGCAGCTGGCGGACGGAAACTGAAGCTTTCTTT. It translates to CASSWRTETEAFF.

On this clonotype: This could be a read error, since a much larger clone is one nucleotide away. The genes are TRBV20-1 and TRBJ2-3, with 8 nucleotides matching TRBD2. From germline, CDR1 is DFQATT and CDR2 SNEGSKA (reference sequence). CDR3 size: 15 residues. The CDR3, as DNA: TGCAGTGCTAGGAATAGCGGGGCAGACACAGATACGCAGTGTTTT. This gives the protein CSARNSGADTDTQCF.

This clonotype was detected only a few times. This chain uses TRBV15 with TRBJ1-6; D ambiguous. Trimming shortened V by 0 bases and J by 8 bases, and 5 bases separated the two germline ends. The length of the CDR3 is 13 residues. Germline CDR1 is LNHNV and CDR2 is YYDKDF (reference sequence). The CDR3 coding sequence is TGTGCCACCAGCAGAGATACGGATTCACCCCTCCACTTT. Protein: CATSRDTDSPLHF.

V and J are TRBV6-5 and TRBJ2-1; 7 nucleotides align to TRBD2. Looked up from germline, CDR1 is MNHEY and CDR2 is SVGAGI. The CDR3 extends over 15 amino acids. The junction had 11 bases not matched to a gene; V was cut back by 6 bases and J by 6 bases. The CDR3, as DNA: TGTGCCAGCAGGGAATCCGGCCCGGGGGGCAATGAGCAGTTCTTC. It yields the protein CASRESGPGGNEQFF.

This clonotype rates as medium-sized. V is TRBV7-6 and J is TRBJ2-2; 7 bases are a match to TRBD2. The CDR3 sequence is 14 residues long. Germline values: CDR1 SGHVS, CDR2 FNYEAQ. Trimming at V came to 5 bases and at J to 4 bases, leaving 4 bases not matched to a gene. The CDR3 nucleotides are TGTGCCAGCAGCCAGGGACTATTCACCGGGGAGCTGTTTTTT. This sequence encodes CASSQGLFTGELFF. Full variable domain (rest looked up from reference TRBV7-6 and TRBJ2-2): GAGVSQSPRYKVTKRGQDVALRCDPISGHVSLYWYRQALGQGPEFLTYFNYEAQQDKSGLPNDRFSAERPEGSISTLTIQRTEQRDSAMYRCASSQGLFTGELFFGEGSRLTVL.

V usage is TRBV5-5 and J usage is TRBJ2-1; D not resolved. The ends were cut back, 2 bases at V and 5 bases at J, with 8 bases in the middle. The CDR3 sequence is 13 residues long. Germline assignment: CDR1 SGHKS and CDR2 YYEKEE (reference sequence). The CDR3 coding sequence is TGTGCCAGCAGCTTTAACCCAGACAATGAGCAGTTCTTC. This codes for CASSFNPDNEQFF.

V and J are TRBV27 and TRBJ2-1; D may be TRBD1 (5 bases). This CDR3 is 15 amino acids long. V lost 3 bases to trimming and J lost 6 bases, with 15 bases between them. Germline-derived CDR1 and CDR2 are MNHEY and SMNVEV (reference sequence). The CDR3 nucleotides read TGTGCCAGCAGTTTTTCGGCAGGGTATTCCAATGAGCAGTTCTTC. Encoded protein: CASSFSAGYSNEQFF.

This clonotype was counted many times. V is TRBV7-3 and J is TRBJ2-1, with D tentatively TRBD2 (5 bases). CDR3 length: 16 amino acids. The germline V gene encodes CDR1 SGHTA and CDR2 FQGTGA. Deletions cut 5 bases from V and 0 bases from J, with 14 bases between. Here the CDR3 reads CASSPRGGSSYNEQFF. Here the CDR3 DNA reads TGTGCCAGCAGCCCCCGGGGTGGGAGCTCCTACAATGAGCAGTTCTTC.

This sequence joins TRBV27 and TRBJ1-2; no clear D. This CDR3 is built from 14 residues. V was clipped by 6 bases and J by 4 bases, with 15 bases between them. From germline, CDR1 is MNHEY and CDR2 SMNVEV (reference sequence). The CDR3 DNA sequence: TGTGCCAGCAGCTCTAAACCGGTATTCTATGGCTACACCTTC. It encodes CASSSKPVFYGYTF.

This clonotype showed up many times. The rearrangement links TRBV15 to TRBJ2-7; perhaps TRBD2 as D (6 bases). V lost 5 bases and J 0 bases, leaving 26 bases between the germline ends. The CDR3 is 19 amino acids. Germline CDR1 and CDR2: LNHNV and YYDKDF (reference sequence). The CDR3 protein is CATSPPMGLTMRGSYEQYF. In DNA form, the CDR3 reads TGTGCCACCAGCCCCCCAATGGGACTTACGATGCGCGGCTCCTACGAGCAGTACTTC.

The chain employs TRBV7-2 and TRBJ2-7; 7 nucleotides align to TRBD1. From germline, CDR1 is SGHTA and CDR2 FQGNSA. J lost 2 bases, V lost 2 bases, and 6 bases had no gene match. CDR3 length: 15 residues. This CDR3 reads CASSLWPGQTYEQYF. The CDR3 DNA reads as TGTGCCAGCAGCTTATGGCCGGGACAGACCTACGAGCAGTACTTC.

The chain combines TRBV25-1 with TRBJ1-3, with D unclear. V lost 2 bases, J lost 4 bases, and 3 bases lay in between. This CDR3 comprises 12 residues. CDR1 is MGHDK, CDR2 SYGVNS, per germline. CDR3 in amino acids: CASSERGNTIYF. The CDR3 nucleotides are TGTGCCAGCAGTGAACGGGGAAACACCATATATTTT.

The rearrangement joins TRBV6-2 or TRBV6-3 to TRBJ2-1; 8 nucleotides agree with TRBD1. The CDR3 runs to 15 residues. The junction had 8 bases not matched to a gene; V was cut back by 6 bases and J by 4 bases. CDR1 MNHEY and CDR2 SVGEGT come from the germline V gene. The DNA for the CDR3 is TGTGCCAGCAGACAGACAGGGGATGGGTACAATGAGCAGTTCTTC. It codes for CASRQTGDGYNEQFF.

The rearrangement links TRBV2 to TRBJ2-1; D is possibly TRBD2 (5 bases). The CDR3 consists of 13 residues. The germline CDR1 and CDR2 sequences are SNHLY and FYNNEI. The V gene lost 7 bases and the J gene lost 9 bases, with 16 bases spanning the gap. The CDR3 nucleotides are TGTGCCAGCACCGGGGTTCGTAATGCTGAGCAGTTCTTC. Amino acids: CASTGVRNAEQFF. Full variable domain (outside the CDR3, taken from reference TRBV2 and TRBJ2-1): EPEVTQTPSHQVTQMGQEVILRCVPISNHLYFYWYRQILGQKVEFLVSFYNNEISEKSEIFDDQFSVERPDGSNFTLKIRSTKLEDSAMYFCASTGVRNAEQFFGPGTRLTVL.

This clonotype was recorded a few times. This may stem from a read error, because a much larger clone lies one nucleotide away. The V and J genes are TRBV28 and TRBJ2-3, with 8 bases matching TRBD2. CDR1 is MDHEN, CDR2 SYDVKM, per germline. J lost 4 bases, V lost 5 bases, and 8 bases had no gene match. This CDR3 is 15 amino acids long. The CDR3 loop is CASSLDWTSSDTQYF. Here the CDR3 DNA reads TGTGCCAGCAGTCTTGATTGGACTAGCTCAGATACGCAGTATTTT.